The TCR beta chain described here comes from a study of blood T cell repertoires in COVID-19. In the study overall: Acute and convalescent COVID-19 specimens originated in the United States, Italy and Spain. In each case, the material was cDNA or gDNA derived from T cells, B-cell-depleted T cells, or PBMCs.

V gave up 7 bases and J gave up 2 bases; unmatched junction bases: 7. CDR1 and CDR2 from the germline V gene are MDHEN and SYDVKM. This CDR3 is 15 amino acids long. Method: immunoSEQ multiplex PCR; TCRdb's copy keeps in-frame clones and lacks some. The sample comprises 250,000 to 300,000 clones, about nine tenths of which are singletons, and approximately 2% rests with the top ten. This TCR derives from a woman in her thirties with COVID-19, enrolled during active disease. The chain is built from TRBV28 and TRBJ2-7; TRBD2 matches at 11 bases. The source material was peripheral blood. CDR3 sequence: CASTVAGGPTYEQYF. In nucleotides, the CDR3 is TGTGCCAGCACCGTAGCGGGAGGGCCTACCTACGAGCAGTACTTC.